These 19 T cell receptor beta chains originate from one sample sequenced in a study of T cells in Graves' hyperthyroidism and ophthalmopathy (dated by TCRdb to the late 2010s). Libraries were built with multiplex PCR. The run used an Illumina HiSeq 2000. The TCR beta CDR3 regions were amplified from the RNA transcripts. A first-round RT-PCR of the TCR CDR3 used the HTBI primer set with the Qiagen OneStep RT-PCR kit. In-frame beta chains were kept once TCRdb had trimmed the public reads at Q25 with fastp and called clones with MiXCR. Rows matching on CDR3 protein sequence are summarized as one entry with the most common DNA and genes. The sample yields some 250,000 distinct CDR3 sequences; more than 14% were counted once. Clones ranked in the top ten supply about an eighth of the sample. Sequencing used blood. The source is a woman aged 40-49 years with Graves' hyperthyroidism that later progressed to Graves' ophthalmopathy.

This clonotype was recorded many times. The chain links TRBV12-3 or TRBV12-4 to TRBJ2-7, with 9 bases aligning to TRBD1. Trimming cost V 3 bases and J 3 bases; bases outside gene matches: 3. The CDR3 length is 14 residues. This CDR3 is CASSFRQGVYEQYF. CDR3 DNA: TGTGCCAGCAGTTTTAGACAGGGGGTCTACGAGCAGTACTTC.

This chain uses TRBV11-1 with TRBJ2-1; D is ambiguous. Germline CDR1 is SGHAT and CDR2 is FQDESV (reference sequence). The V gene lost 4 bases and the J gene lost 2 bases, with 6 bases spanning the gap. There are 13 residues in the CDR3. The CDR3 DNA follows: TGTGCCAGCAGCTCCCATGCCTACAATGAGCAGTTCTTC. As protein: CASSSHAYNEQFF.

J is TRBJ2-3 and V is TRBV29-1; 12 bases align to TRBD2. The CDR3 consists of 14 residues. With 4 bases clipped from V and 4 bases from J, the junction kept 3 bases outside the gene matches. Germline CDR1 SQVTM, CDR2 ANQGSEA. In nucleotides, the CDR3 is TGCAGCGTTGGACTAGCGGGAGCCCCAGATACGCAGTATTTT. Amino acid sequence: CSVGLAGAPDTQYF.

This chain links TRBV11-2 with TRBJ2-3; 10 bases agree with TRBD1. Germline lookup yields CDR1 SGHAT and CDR2 FQNNGV. The CDR3 is 15 residues long. V shed 4 bases, J shed 4 bases, and the junction held 5 bases outside the gene matches. In nucleotides, the CDR3 is TGTGCCAGCAGCTCGGGACAGGGGCCCGCAGATACGCAGTATTTT. Translating gives CASSSGQGPADTQYF.

The sample holds many counts of this clonotype. V and J are TRBV28 and TRBJ2-7, with D unclear. The CDR3 has 15 amino acids. Trimming stripped 2 bases from V and 0 bases from J, with 11 bases between. Germline V gene sequence: CDR1 MDHEN, CDR2 SYDVKM. CDR3 coding DNA: TGTGCCAGCAGTTTAAGTGCGGTAATCTCCTACGAGCAGTACTTC. It is translated as CASSLSAVISYEQYF.

On this clonotype: A much larger clonotype is one base distant, so this may be a read error. The chain combines TRBV27 with TRBJ2-3; the match to TRBD2 covers 14 bases. Germline assignment: CDR1 MNHEY and CDR2 SMNVEV (reference sequence). The CDR3 has 17 residues. In DNA, the CDR3 is TGTGCCAGCAGTTCACTCTTGACTAGCGGGAGGGTAGATACGCAGTGTTTT. The encoded protein is CASSSLLTSGRVDTQCF.

This clonotype was detected ten times or more. The V call is TRBV6-1, the J call TRBJ1-1; TRBD1 matches 10 bases. The CDR3 spans 15 residues. Germline CDR1 reads MNHNS; CDR2 reads SASEGT. The V and J ends lost 11 bases and 10 bases, in that order; junction bases with no gene match: 19. DNA for the CDR3: TGTGCCGTTAACCCAATCGAGACAGGGGGCTGGGGAGCTTTCTTT. This encodes CAVNPIETGGWGAFF.

In its sample, this clonotype was seen many times. The rearrangement uses TRBV24-1 and TRBJ1-1, with D possibly TRBD1 on 6 matching bases. This CDR3 contains 13 residues. Germline V gene lookup returns CDR1 KGHDR and CDR2 SFDVKD. V was cut by 5 bases and J by 6 bases, with 12 bases left in between. The CDR3 coding sequence is TGTGCCACCAGTGCTCCAGGGGTTGCTGAAGCTTTCTTT. Its protein is CATSAPGVAEAFF.

Ten or more counts support this clonotype. The chain employs TRBV28 and TRBJ1-1; no firm D call. The CDR3 totals 14 residues. Trimming cost V 3 bases and J 5 bases, with 13 bases left between them. Looked up from germline, CDR1 is MDHEN and CDR2 is SYDVKM. As DNA, the CDR3 is TGTGCCAGCAGTTTTCCCACCTTAGGTACTGAAGCTTTCTTT. This sequence encodes CASSFPTLGTEAFF.

This clonotype has a count of ten or more. This chain connects TRBV28 to TRBJ2-7; D ambiguous. Trimming removed 8 bases at V and 0 bases at J, with 8 bases between. Germline V gives CDR1 MDHEN, CDR2 SYDVKM. The CDR3 is made up of 12 amino acids. CDR3 sequence (DNA): TGTGCCAGCTCCATCTACTCCTACGAGCAGTACTTC. It is translated as CASSIYSYEQYF.

The count of this clonotype is one. The V gene is TRBV11-2, the J gene TRBJ2-1; 9 nucleotides line up with TRBD2. The CDR3 has 14 amino acids. Trimming took 6 bases from V and 8 from J; bases not matched to a gene: 8. Per germline, CDR1 SGHAT and CDR2 FQNNGV. This CDR3 reads CASRPGSGSYEQFF. As DNA, the CDR3 is TGTGCCAGCAGGCCGGGTAGCGGGAGCTATGAGCAGTTCTTC.

This clonotype was picked up many times. The chain combines TRBV12-3 or TRBV12-4 with TRBJ1-1, with 7 positions matching TRBD1. V was pared by 6 bases and J by 11 bases, with 18 bases of the junction left unmatched. The CDR3 extends over 15 amino acids. In DNA form, the CDR3 reads TGTGCCAGCAGCCAAGCTTCGACAGGGAGGAGACGGGCTTTCTTT. Amino acids: CASSQASTGRRRAFF.

This clonotype was counted a few times. The V gene is TRBV27, the J gene TRBJ2-2; 12 nucleotides match TRBD2. CDR3 length: 16 residues. Trimming removed 7 bases from V and 5 bases from J; junction bases left unmatched: 8. From germline, CDR1 is MNHEY and CDR2 SMNVEV (reference sequence). This chain's CDR3 is CASTPRLAGGTGELFF. In DNA form, the CDR3 reads TGTGCCAGCACTCCTCGGCTAGCGGGAGGGACCGGGGAGCTGTTTTTT.

V gene TRBV24-1 combines with J gene TRBJ2-5; D possibly corresponds to TRBD2 (6 bases). The CDR3 length is 15 residues. The germline V gene has CDR1 KGHDR and CDR2 SFDVKD. The V and J ends lost 2 bases and 3 bases respectively, with 12 bases between them. In DNA form, the CDR3 reads TGTGCCACCAGTGATTGGGCTGGGGGGAAAGAGACCCAGTACTTC. Encoded protein: CATSDWAGGKETQYF.

This clonotype was detected ten times or more. The rearrangement uses TRBV28 and TRBJ2-5; 11 nucleotides align to TRBD1. J gave up 4 bases and V 6 bases, and 7 bases lay outside the gene matches. Per germline, CDR1 MDHEN and CDR2 SYDVKM. This CDR3 spans 15 amino acids. The CDR3 spells CASSPDRGRRETQYF. CDR3 sequence (DNA): TGTGCCAGCAGCCCGGACAGGGGGCGCCGAGAGACCCAGTACTTC.

About this clonotype itself: A much larger clone differs from this one at a single base, so this may be a read error. The CDR3 ends on some other residue instead of the conserved phenylalanine or tryptophan, so this is likely a read error. This chain uses TRBV6-5 with TRBJ1-1; D remains unclear. Germline CDR1 and CDR2: MNHEY and SVGAGI. This CDR3 region has 17 residues. V was clipped by 3 bases and J by 0 bases, with 17 bases between them. The CDR3: CASSYGRGLGMNTEAFL. For the CDR3, the DNA is TGTGCCAGCAGTTATGGCCGCGGGTTGGGGATGAACACTGAAGCTTTCCTT.

Worth noting for this clonotype: A single base separates this from a much larger clone, so it may be a read error. The rearrangement uses TRBV10-1 and TRBJ2-7; TRBD2 aligns across 9 bases. Trimming cost V 2 bases and J 0 bases; bases outside gene matches: 8. The CDR3 extends over 17 amino acids. CDR1 and CDR2 (germline): WNHNN, SYGVQD (reference sequence). CDR3 loop: CASSEGPSGANSYEQYF. The CDR3 DNA reads as TGCGCCAGCAGTGAGGGGCCTAGCGGGGCGAACTCCTACGAGCAGTACTTC.

This clonotype was counted only a few times. V gene TRBV4-1 combines with J gene TRBJ2-1, with TRBD2 as a possible D gene (6 bases). Germline values: CDR1 MGHRA, CDR2 YSYEKL. This CDR3 has 17 amino acids. V lost 4 bases to trimming and J lost 8 bases, with 24 bases between them. CDR3 nucleotides: TGCGCCAGCAGCCTGTCCCAAGGCGGGACCTTAGCCCATGAGCAGTTCTTC. Translated, it gives CASSLSQGGTLAHEQFF.

This clonotype was seen ten or more times. V gene TRBV24-1 combines with J gene TRBJ2-2; 8 nucleotides match TRBD1. Unmatched junction bases numbered 4, after V lost 4 bases and J lost 1 base. This CDR3 is 16 amino acids long. Germline assignment: CDR1 KGHDR and CDR2 SFDVKD. The CDR3 region is CATSDPGTGNTGELFF. The CDR3 region has the DNA TGTGCCACCAGTGACCCCGGGACAGGGAACACCGGGGAGCTGTTTTTT.